The next 19 T cell receptor beta chains were all read from a single sample in a study of cytomegalovirus exposure and HLA in healthy donors. Here immunoSEQ multiplex PCR was the method, and the copy in TCRdb shows in-frame clones only, minus some. Of 200,000 to 300,000 clones listed, about 90% are singletons. Sequenced input: PBMCs. These receptors were collected from a woman aged 25 to 39 in good health and CMV-seropositive.

The chain combines TRBV5-1 with TRBJ2-6, with 7 bases aligning to TRBD1. With V trimmed by 4 bases and J by 0 bases, 13 bases remained unmatched. The CDR3 is 19 residues long. CDR1 and CDR2 (germline): SGHRS, YFSETQ. CDR3 in DNA: TGCGCCAGCAGCCCAAAGACGACAGGGAACCCCTCTGGGGCCAACGTCCTGACTTTC. It translates to CASSPKTTGNPSGANVLTF.

The J gene is TRBJ2-7, the V gene TRBV5-1, with TRBD1 as a possible D gene (5 bases). Trimming cost V 2 bases and J 2 bases, with 8 bases left between them. CDR1 and CDR2 from the germline V gene are SGHRS and YFSETQ. The CDR3 sequence is 13 residues long. The CDR3 DNA follows: TGCGCCAGCAGCTTTTGGACACCCTACGAGCAGTACTTC. Protein product: CASSFWTPYEQYF.

The chain combines TRBV27 with TRBJ1-5; no definite D call. This CDR3 comprises 14 residues. V was trimmed by 0 bases and J by 6 bases, leaving 9 bases between them. Germline values: CDR1 MNHEY, CDR2 SMNVEV (reference sequence). In DNA, the CDR3 is TGTGCCAGCAGTTTATCGAGGTTTAGTCAGCCCCAGCATTTT. Encoded protein: CASSLSRFSQPQHF.

This chain uses TRBV28 with TRBJ1-4, with D possibly matching TRBD1 (6 bases). Trimming took off 6 bases at V and 2 bases at J, with 16 bases between the two ends. CDR3 length equals 16 residues. Germline CDR1 is MDHEN and CDR2 is SYDVKM. The CDR3 sequence: CASSPIAGGTNEKLFF. The DNA of the CDR3 is TGTGCCAGCAGCCCCATCGCGGGGGGCACTAATGAAAAACTGTTTTTT.

The J gene is TRBJ1-5, the V gene TRBV19; possible D gene TRBD1, 5 bases. Germline CDR1 LNHDA, CDR2 SQIVND (reference sequence). The length of the CDR3 is 15 residues. V shed 5 bases and J shed 3 bases, with 14 bases lying between them. The CDR3 DNA reads as TGTGCCAGTAGTGTGTTGGGGGGGGTCAATCAGCCCCAGCATTTT. Translated: CASSVLGGVNQPQHF.

The chain combines TRBV28 with TRBJ1-5; 8 bases agree with TRBD1. After removal of 2 bases from V and 6 bases from J, the junction contained 6 bases not matched to a gene. CDR1 MDHEN and CDR2 SYDVKM come from the germline V gene. The CDR3 is 15 amino acids. The CDR3 here is CASSLGGQEGQPQHF. The CDR3 DNA is TGTGCCAGCAGTTTAGGGGGACAGGAGGGTCAGCCCCAGCATTTT.

The chain joins TRBV5-1 to TRBJ1-2, with 7 bases lining up with TRBD1. Germline V gene lookup returns CDR1 SGHRS and CDR2 YFSETQ. This CDR3 has 16 amino acids. The V and J ends lost 2 bases and 8 bases, in that order; junction bases with no gene match: 15. The DNA of the CDR3 is TGCGCCAGCAGCTTTCTAGATACCGACAGGGACGGCGGCTACACCTTC. Its protein is CASSFLDTDRDGGYTF.

The chain carries TRBV5-1 and TRBJ1-4; 7 bases line up with TRBD1. From germline, CDR1 is SGHRS and CDR2 YFSETQ. V lost 2 bases, J lost 0 bases, and 4 bases stayed unmatched. CDR3 size: 16 residues. CDR3 sequence reads: CASSFFQGATNEKLFF. The DNA for the CDR3 is TGCGCCAGCAGCTTTTTCCAGGGGGCAACTAATGAAAAACTGTTTTTT.

The CDR3 protein is CASSVFRQGFAEAFF. The CDR3 DNA reads as TGTGCCAGCAGTGTATTCAGACAGGGTTTCGCGGAAGCTTTCTTT. V and J are TRBV6-1 and TRBJ1-1; TRBD1 matches 7 bases. CDR1 MNHNS and CDR2 SASEGT come from the germline V gene. The CDR3 is 15 residues long. The trim removed 4 bases at V and 8 bases at J, leaving 13 bases unmatched.

V usage is TRBV29-1 and J usage is TRBJ2-2; D is uncertain. The CDR3 totals 14 residues. V lost 6 bases, J lost 4 bases, and 15 bases lay in between. The germline CDR1 and CDR2 sequences are SQVTM and ANQGSEA. DNA of the CDR3: TGCAGCGTCTTTAAGCCGGGTAGCACCGGGGAGCTGTTTTTT. This sequence encodes CSVFKPGSTGELFF.

The rearrangement uses TRBV9 and TRBJ1-2; unclear D gene. CDR3 length: 16 residues. From germline, CDR1 is SGDLS and CDR2 YYNGEE. Trimming took off 0 bases at V and 3 bases at J, with 15 bases between the two ends. The CDR3 DNA sequence: TGTGCCAGCAGCGTAGGTTTGGCCCCGCGGGACTATGGCTACACCTTC. The encoded protein is CASSVGLAPRDYGYTF.

The chain links TRBV6-1 to TRBJ2-4; 7 bases align to TRBD1. The V gene's germline CDR1 is MNHNS and CDR2 SASEGT. The CDR3 is 15 amino acids. Trimming at V came to 8 bases and at J to 0 bases, leaving 7 bases not matched to a gene. CDR3 DNA: TGTGCCAGCTTCGACAGGGCCTTAGCCAAAAACATTCAGTACTTC. This sequence encodes CASFDRALAKNIQYF.

The J gene is TRBJ2-1, the V gene TRBV10-3; perhaps TRBD2 as D (6 bases). V shed 1 base and J shed 8 bases, with 12 bases lying between them. Germline V gene data show CDR1 as ENHRY and CDR2 as SYGVKD. The CDR3 has 14 residues. CDR3 bases: TGTGCCATCAGTGAGTTGGGAGGCTCCGATGAGCAGTTCTTC. Translation gives CAISELGGSDEQFF.

The chain employs TRBV7-8 and TRBJ1-5; D not certain. CDR1 SGHVS and CDR2 FQNEAQ come from the germline V gene. This CDR3 contains 15 residues. Trimming shortened V by 5 bases and J by 3 bases, and 14 bases separated the two germline ends. Written as DNA, the CDR3 is TGTGCCAGCAGCCCTAACCGGGTACTCAATCAGCCCCAGCATTTT. This sequence encodes CASSPNRVLNQPQHF. The variable domain in full, completed from reference TRBV7-8 and TRBJ1-5, reads GAGVSQSPRYKVAKRGQDVALRCDPISGHVSLFWYQQALGQGPEFLTYFQNEAQLDKSGLPSDRFFAERPEGSVSTLKIQRTQQEDSAVYLCASSPNRVLNQPQHFGDGTRLSIL.

The V call is TRBV28, the J call TRBJ1-4; perhaps TRBD1 as D (6 bases). V lost 5 bases and J 3 bases, leaving 10 bases between the germline ends. Germline V CDR1 and CDR2: MDHEN, SYDVKM. The CDR3 spans 14 residues. The CDR3 DNA sequence: TGTGCCAGCAGTCTACACAGGGCTAATGAAAAACTGTTTTTT. This sequence encodes CASSLHRANEKLFF.

The chain is built from TRBV14 and TRBJ1-1; no clear D. CDR3 length equals 11 residues. The germline V gene encodes CDR1 SGHDN and CDR2 FVKESK. V shed 8 bases and J shed 3 bases, with 7 bases lying between them. CDR3 DNA sequence: TGTGCCAGCGGGCTTTACACTGAAGCTTTCTTT. Translating gives CASGLYTEAFF.

The V gene is TRBV28, the J gene TRBJ1-1; 7 bases agree with TRBD1. With 7 bases clipped from V and 9 bases from J, the junction kept 8 bases outside the gene matches. Germline V gene data show CDR1 as MDHEN and CDR2 as SYDVKM. The CDR3 spans 12 residues. The CDR3 loop is CASTAGTVKAFF. The CDR3 DNA is TGTGCCAGCACCGCCGGGACAGTAAAAGCTTTCTTT.

The chain uses TRBV7-2 and TRBJ2-4; TRBD2 might be the D (6 bases). CDR1 is SGHTA and CDR2 is FQGNSA in the germline V gene. The germline V and J ends were trimmed by 7 bases and 6 bases, with 16 bases remaining between them. The CDR3 is 14 residues long. CDR3 sequence: CASTRPLGGNIQYF. The CDR3 DNA reads as TGTGCCAGCACCCGACCCCTCGGGGGAAACATTCAGTACTTC. The full variable domain, with the rest looked up from reference TRBV7-2 and TRBJ2-4, is GAGVSQSPSNKVTEKGKDVELRCDPISGHTALYWYRQSLGQGLEFLIYFQGNSAPDKSGLPSDRFSAERTGGSVSTLTIQRTQQEDSAVYLCASTRPLGGNIQYFGAGTRLSVL.

The chain recombines TRBV29-1 with TRBJ2-7, with D perhaps matching TRBD2 (6 bases). V lost 1 base and J 7 bases, leaving 11 bases between the germline ends. In germline, CDR1 is SQVTM, CDR2 ANQGSEA. The CDR3 spans 12 residues. The CDR3 DNA reads TGCAGCGTTGAAGGGGACTTCCTTGAGCAGTACTTC. Residues: CSVEGDFLEQYF.